This TCR beta chain was sequenced during a study of T cell changes during pregnancy in multiple sclerosis. Produced via immunoSEQ multiplex PCR; TCRdb's table is partial and in-frame only. The sample lists 75,000 to 95,000 clones, roughly 90% occurring once. The CDR3 loop spans 16 amino acids. Per germline, CDR1 SGHAT and CDR2 FQNNGV. V was pared by 4 bases and J by 9 bases, with 24 bases between. The V gene is TRBV11-2, the J gene TRBJ1-1; maybe TRBD1 (6 bases). The material sequenced was peripheral blood, taken in the first trimester of pregnancy. This TCR was sampled from a female donor in good health, enrolled as a control in a pregnancy study. CDR3 nucleotide sequence: TGTGCCAGCAGCTCCGGGGTCTTTGCGACAGGAGTGAAAGCTTTCTTT. Its protein product is CASSSGVFATGVKAFF. Combining the CDR3 with reference TRBV11-2 and TRBJ1-1 gives the whole variable domain EAGVAQSPRYKIIEKRQSVAFWCNPISGHATLYWYQQILGQGPKLLIQFQNNGVVDDSQLPKDRFSAERLKGVDSTLKIQPAKLEDSAVYLCASSSGVFATGVKAFFGQGTRLTVV.